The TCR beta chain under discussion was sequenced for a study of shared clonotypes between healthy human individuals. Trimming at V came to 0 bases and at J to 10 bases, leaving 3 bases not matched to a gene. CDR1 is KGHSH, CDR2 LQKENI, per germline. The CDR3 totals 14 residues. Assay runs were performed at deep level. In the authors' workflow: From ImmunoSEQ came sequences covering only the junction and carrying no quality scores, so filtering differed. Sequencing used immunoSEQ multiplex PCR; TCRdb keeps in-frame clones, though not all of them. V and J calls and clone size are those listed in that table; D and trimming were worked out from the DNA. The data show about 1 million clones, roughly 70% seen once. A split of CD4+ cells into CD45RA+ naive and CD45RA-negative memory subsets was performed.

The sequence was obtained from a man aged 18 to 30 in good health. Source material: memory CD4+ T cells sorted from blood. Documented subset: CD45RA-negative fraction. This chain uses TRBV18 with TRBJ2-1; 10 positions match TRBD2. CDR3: CASSPPATSGEQFF. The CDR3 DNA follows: TGTGCCAGCTCACCACCCGCGACTAGCGGGGAGCAGTTCTTC.